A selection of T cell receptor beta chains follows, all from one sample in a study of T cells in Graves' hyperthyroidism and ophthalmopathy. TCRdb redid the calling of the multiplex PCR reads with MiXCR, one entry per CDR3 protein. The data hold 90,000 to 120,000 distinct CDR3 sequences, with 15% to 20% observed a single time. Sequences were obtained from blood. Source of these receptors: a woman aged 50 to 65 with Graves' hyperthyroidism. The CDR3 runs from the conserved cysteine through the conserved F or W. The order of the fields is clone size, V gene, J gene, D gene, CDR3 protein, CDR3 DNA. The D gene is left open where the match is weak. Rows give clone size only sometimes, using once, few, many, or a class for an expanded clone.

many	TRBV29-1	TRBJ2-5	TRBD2	CSVEGLAEGPRYF	TGCAGCGTTGAGGGGCTAGCGGAAGGTCCCCGGTACTTC
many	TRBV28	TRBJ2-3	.	CASSFGRIGTDTQYF	TGTGCCAGCAGTTTTGGTAGAATTGGCACAGATACGCAGTATTTT
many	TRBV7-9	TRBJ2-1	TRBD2	CASSLLASGYNEQFF	TGTGCCAGCAGCTTATTGGCTAGCGGATACAATGAGCAGTTCTTC
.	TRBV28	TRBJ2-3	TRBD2	CASSATSGTAGDTQYF	TGTGCCAGCAGTGCGACTAGCGGGACAGCGGGAGATACGCAGTATTTT
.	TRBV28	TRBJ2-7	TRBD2	CASSPPGSGGEQYF	TGTGCCAGCAGTCCCCCGGGCTCGGGGGGCGAGCAGTACTTC
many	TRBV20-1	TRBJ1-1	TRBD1	CSASQTGAEAFF	TGCAGTGCTAGTCAAACAGGGGCTGAAGCTTTCTTT
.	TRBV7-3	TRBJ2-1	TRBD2	CASSLSGGPYNEQFF	TGTGCCAGCAGCTTAAGCGGGGGACCCTACAATGAGCAGTTCTTC
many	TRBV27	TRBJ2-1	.	CASSSIPGTSFNEQFF	TGTGCCAGCAGTTCAATTCCCGGGACGTCCTTCAATGAGCAGTTCTTC
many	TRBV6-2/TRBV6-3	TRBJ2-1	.	CASSYQEGISEQFF	TGTGCCAGCAGTTACCAGGAGGGAATAAGCGAGCAGTTCTTC
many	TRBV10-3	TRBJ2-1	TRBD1	CATRGLDNEQFF	TGTGCCACCAGGGGGCTGGACAATGAGCAGTTCTTC
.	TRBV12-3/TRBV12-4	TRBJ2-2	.	CASSLSVGNTGELFF	TGTGCCAGCAGTTTATCGGTAGGGAACACCGGGGAGCTGTTTTTT
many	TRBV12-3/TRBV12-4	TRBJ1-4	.	CASSKEQGGPTNEKLFF	TGTGCCAGCAGCAAGGAACAGGGAGGCCCAACTAATGAAAAACTGTTTTTT
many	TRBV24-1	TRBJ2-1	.	CATSDSPGLSYNEQFF	TGTGCCACCAGTGATTCGCCGGGACTGAGCTACAATGAGCAGTTCTTC
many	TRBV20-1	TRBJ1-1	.	CSAFSDSSTEAFF	TGCAGTGCTTTCTCTGACAGTAGCACTGAAGCTTTCTTT
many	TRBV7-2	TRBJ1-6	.	CASSLRTQGLGSPLHF	TGTGCCAGCAGCTTACGCACCCAGGGGTTAGGGTCACCCCTCCACTTT
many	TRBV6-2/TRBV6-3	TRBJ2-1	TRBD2	CASSRSGSASSYNEQFF	TGTGCCAGCAGTCGTAGCGGGAGCGCTAGCTCCTACAATGAGCAGTTCTTC
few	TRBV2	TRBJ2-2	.	CASKGDADTGELFF	TGTGCCAGCAAGGGAGACGCTGACACCGGGGAGCTGTTTTTT
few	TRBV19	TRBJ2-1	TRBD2	CASNQPGLVFHEQFF	TGTGCCAGTAACCAACCGGGACTAGTGTTTCATGAGCAGTTCTTC
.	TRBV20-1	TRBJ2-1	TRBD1	CSAPGQTAREQFF	TGCAGTGCGCCGGGACAGACGGCACGAGAGCAGTTCTTC
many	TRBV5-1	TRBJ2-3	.	CASSLLDADTQYF	TGCGCCAGCAGCTTGTTGGACGCAGATACGCAGTATTTT
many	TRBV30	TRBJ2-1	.	CAWSLEGYNEQFF	TGTGCCTGGAGTTTAGAGGGGTACAATGAGCAGTTCTTC
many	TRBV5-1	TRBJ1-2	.	CASSSTSTYGYTF	TGCGCCAGCAGCTCCACGAGCACCTATGGCTACACCTTC
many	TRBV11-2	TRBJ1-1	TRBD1	CASGQGLNTEAFF	TGTGCCAGCGGACAGGGCCTGAACACTGAAGCTTTCTTT
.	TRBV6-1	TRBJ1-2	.	CASRPRTNGYTF	TGTGCCAGCAGACCCCGGACAAATGGCTACACCTTC
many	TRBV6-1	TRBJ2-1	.	CASSGRIQPDNEQFF	TGTGCCAGCAGCGGGCGGATCCAGCCCGATAATGAGCAGTTCTTC
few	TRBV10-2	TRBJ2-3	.	CASNPRGSGTDTQYF	TGCGCCAGCAACCCCCGGGGGAGCGGCACAGATACGCAGTATTTT
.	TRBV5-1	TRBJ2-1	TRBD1	CASSETGQAYNEQFF	TGCGCCAGCAGCGAAACGGGACAGGCATACAATGAGCAGTTCTTC
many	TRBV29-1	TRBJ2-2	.	CSGGDANTGELFF	TGCAGCGGGGGGGACGCGAACACCGGGGAGCTGTTTTTT
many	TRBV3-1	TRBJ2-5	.	CASSQELAGRPETQYF	TGTGCCAGCAGCCAAGAACTCGCAGGCAGGCCAGAGACCCAGTACTTC
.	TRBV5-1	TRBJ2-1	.	CASSLVGPYNEQFF	TGCGCCAGCAGCTTGGTTGGGCCCTACAATGAGCAGTTCTTC
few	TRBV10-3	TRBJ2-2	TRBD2	CATGIIAGSNTGELFF	TGTGCCACCGGGATAATAGCGGGATCGAACACCGGGGAGCTGTTTTTT
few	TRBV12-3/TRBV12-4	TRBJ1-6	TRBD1	CASRLRQGADSPLHF	TGTGCCAGCAGACTGAGACAGGGGGCGGATTCACCCCTCCACTTT
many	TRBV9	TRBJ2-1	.	CASSVEPTADEQFF	TGTGCCAGCAGCGTAGAACCTACCGCGGATGAGCAGTTCTTC
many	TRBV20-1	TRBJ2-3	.	CSAPQGFGTDTQYF	TGCAGTGCTCCGCAGGGTTTTGGCACAGATACGCAGTATTTT
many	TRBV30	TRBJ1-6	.	CAWSESEDSPLHF	TGTGCCTGGAGTGAATCGGAAGATTCACCCCTCCACTTT
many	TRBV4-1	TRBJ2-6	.	CASSQGAGIGANVLTF	TGCGCCAGCAGCCAAGGGGCAGGGATTGGGGCCAACGTCCTGACTTTC
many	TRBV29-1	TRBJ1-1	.	CSVESGDTEAFF	TGCAGCGTTGAGTCCGGGGACACTGAAGCTTTCTTT
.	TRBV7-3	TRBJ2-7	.	CASSLGRQGEQYF	TGTGCCAGCAGCTTAGGCAGGCAAGGCGAGCAGTACTTC
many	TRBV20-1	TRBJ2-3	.	CSARGGGPGNTQYF	TGCAGTGCTAGAGGAGGCGGCCCGGGGAATACGCAGTATTTT
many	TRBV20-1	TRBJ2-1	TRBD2	CSAGLAGDLYNEQFF	TGCAGTGCTGGACTAGCGGGAGATCTCTACAATGAGCAGTTCTTC
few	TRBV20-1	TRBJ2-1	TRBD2	CSAPRTSGGNEQFF	TGCAGTGCCCCTAGGACTAGCGGGGGAAATGAGCAGTTCTTC
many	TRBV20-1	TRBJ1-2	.	CSAKPPEDTYYTF	TGCAGTGCCAAGCCGCCGGAAGACACCTACTACACCTTC
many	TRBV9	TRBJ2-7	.	CASSHDGRSEQYF	TGTGCCAGCAGCCACGACGGGAGAAGTGAGCAGTACTTC
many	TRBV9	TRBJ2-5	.	CASSATPVQETQYF	TGTGCCAGCAGCGCCACTCCGGTTCAAGAGACCCAGTACTTC
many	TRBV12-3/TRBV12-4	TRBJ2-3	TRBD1	CASSFYGQEDTQYF	TGTGCCAGCAGTTTTTACGGACAGGAAGATACGCAGTATTTT
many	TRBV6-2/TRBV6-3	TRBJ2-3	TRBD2	CASSYSPGLAGGVDTQYF	TGTGCCAGCAGTTACTCACCGGGACTAGCGGGAGGCGTAGATACGCAGTATTTT